These T cell receptor beta chains were read from a single sample in a study of cytomegalovirus exposure and HLA in healthy donors. Produced via immunoSEQ multiplex PCR; TCRdb's table is partial and in-frame only. There are 100,000 to 150,000 clones in the sample; over 60% occur only once, and 5.5% to 8% lies in the top ten. The sequenced sample consisted of PBMCs. These receptors were obtained from a woman in her thirties or forties in good health and CMV-seronegative. Both conserved end residues are part of each CDR3. The D gene is left open where the match is weak. Expanded clones get a size class; other rows say once, few or many, or leave the size out.

J: TRBJ2-7; D: TRBD1; V: TRBV28; size: NA; DNA: TGTGCCAGCAGAAGGCAGGGGGACTCCTACGAGCAGTACTTC; CDR3: CASRRQGDSYEQYF
J: TRBJ2-6; D: NA; V: TRBV6-5; size: NA; DNA: TGTGCCAGCAGACTCAGGGGATTCGGGGCCAACGGCCTGACTTTC; CDR3: CASRLRGFGANGLTF
J: TRBJ1-1; D: NA; V: TRBV7-9; size: NA; DNA: TGTGCCAGCAGCTTAGCGGGGGGGGGCAGGGTACTGAACACTGAAGCTTTCTTT; CDR3: CASSLAGGGRVLNTEAFF
J: TRBJ2-2; D: NA; V: TRBV9; size: NA; DNA: TGTGCCAGCAGCCCCTACGCCGGGGAGCTGTTTTTT; CDR3: CASSPYAGELFF
J: TRBJ1-1; D: TRBD1; V: TRBV28; size: NA; DNA: TGTGCCAGCAGTTTCGGACAGGGCGTCATGAACACTGAAGCTTTCTTT; CDR3: CASSFGQGVMNTEAFF
J: TRBJ2-7; D: NA; V: TRBV7-2; size: NA; DNA: TGTGCCAGCAGCTTAGAACAGGGACAGCAGTACTTC; CDR3: CASSLEQGQQYF
J: TRBJ1-2; D: NA; V: TRBV6-5; size: NA; DNA: TGTGCCAGCAGTTACTCTGGCAGGCCGTTTAACTATGGCTACACCTTC; CDR3: CASSYSGRPFNYGYTF
J: TRBJ2-1; D: TRBD2; V: TRBV16; size: NA; DNA: TGTGCCAGCAGCCGCACGCCTAGCGGTTTGTCCTACAATGAGCAGTTCTTC; CDR3: CASSRTPSGLSYNEQFF
J: TRBJ1-3; D: NA; V: TRBV28; size: NA; DNA: TGTGCCAGCAGTTGGGGGGATCTAGGAGGAAACACCATATATTTT; CDR3: CASSWGDLGGNTIYF
J: TRBJ2-5; D: NA; V: TRBV19; size: NA; DNA: TGTGCCAGTAGTATACGGTACCAAGAGACCCAGTACTTC; CDR3: CASSIRYQETQYF
J: TRBJ2-1; D: TRBD2; V: TRBV28; size: NA; DNA: TGTGCCAGCAGTCCCCGGGAGGGCTACAATGAGCAGTTCTTC; CDR3: CASSPREGYNEQFF
J: TRBJ1-2; D: TRBD1; V: TRBV7-9; size: once; DNA: TGTGCCAGCAGCTTAGGGGGACAGGGGGACTATGGCTACACCTTC; CDR3: CASSLGGQGDYGYTF
J: TRBJ2-1; D: NA; V: TRBV7-9; size: NA; DNA: TGTTCCAGCAGCCGGCTAGCGAGAGGGAATGAGCAGTTCTTC; CDR3: CSSSRLARGNEQFF
J: TRBJ2-5; D: TRBD2; V: TRBV6-6; size: NA; DNA: TGTGCCAGCAGTTACTCCGGGAGGGGGCAAGAGACCCAGTACTTC; CDR3: CASSYSGRGQETQYF
J: TRBJ2-7; D: TRBD2; V: TRBV2; size: NA; DNA: TGTGCCAGCATGGCGGGTCGGGAGGGCCTCTACGAGCAGTACTTC; CDR3: CASMAGREGLYEQYF
J: TRBJ2-7; D: NA; V: TRBV11-2; size: NA; DNA: TGTGCCAGCAGCTTAGAGGGGGCTGGGGAGCAGTACTTC; CDR3: CASSLEGAGEQYF
J: TRBJ1-1; D: NA; V: TRBV29-1; size: NA; DNA: TGCAGCGTTACCGGTCAGGATATGAACACTGAAGCTTTCTTT; CDR3: CSVTGQDMNTEAFF
J: TRBJ2-7; D: NA; V: TRBV18; size: NA; DNA: TGTGCCAGCTCACCGAGTCAGGTCTACGAGCAGTACTTC; CDR3: CASSPSQVYEQYF
J: TRBJ1-2; D: NA; V: TRBV7-9; size: NA; DNA: TGTTCCAGCAGCTTAGAGACAAGCTTCTATGGCTACACCTTC; CDR3: CSSSLETSFYGYTF
J: TRBJ2-2; D: TRBD1; V: TRBV7-9; size: NA; DNA: TGTTCCAGCAGCACTCGGACAGGGCGCACCGGGGAGCTGTTTTTT; CDR3: CSSSTRTGRTGELFF
J: TRBJ1-6; D: TRBD1; V: TRBV6-1; size: NA; DNA: TGTGCCAGCAGTGCCCACAGGGGGGATTCACCCCTCCACTTT; CDR3: CASSAHRGDSPLHF
J: TRBJ1-2; D: NA; V: TRBV4-2; size: NA; DNA: TGTGCCAGCAGCCAAGATCGCCAGGGGCGCAGGAGGACCTTC; CDR3: CASSQDRQGRRRTF
J: TRBJ1-5; D: NA; V: TRBV5-1; size: NA; DNA: TGCGCCAGCAGCTTTATAGGGGATCAGCCCCAGCATTTT; CDR3: CASSFIGDQPQHF
J: TRBJ2-1; D: NA; V: TRBV11-1; size: NA; DNA: TGTGCCAGCAGCCCTTCCGCTAGCCGGGGAAATGAGCAGTTCTTC; CDR3: CASSPSASRGNEQFF
J: TRBJ2-6; D: NA; V: TRBV6-5; size: NA; DNA: TGTGCCAGCAGGGACACAGGGTCCGGGGCCAACGTCCTGACTTTC; CDR3: CASRDTGSGANVLTF
J: TRBJ1-2; D: NA; V: TRBV9; size: NA; DNA: TGTGCCAGCAGCGCGCTACAGGGTACGACTTATGGCTACACCTTC; CDR3: CASSALQGTTYGYTF
J: TRBJ1-2; D: TRBD1; V: TRBV5-1; size: NA; DNA: TGCGCCAGCAGCGTAGGACAGGGTGGCTACACCTTC; CDR3: CASSVGQGGYTF